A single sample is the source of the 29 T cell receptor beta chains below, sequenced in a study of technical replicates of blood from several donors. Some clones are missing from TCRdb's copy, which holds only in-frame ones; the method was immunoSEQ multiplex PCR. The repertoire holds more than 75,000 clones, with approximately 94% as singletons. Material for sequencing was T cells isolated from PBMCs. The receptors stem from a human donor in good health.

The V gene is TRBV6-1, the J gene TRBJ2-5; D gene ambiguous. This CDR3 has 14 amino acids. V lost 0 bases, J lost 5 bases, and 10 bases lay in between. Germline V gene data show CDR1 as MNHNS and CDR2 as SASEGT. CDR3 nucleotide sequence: TGTGCCAGCAGTGAAGCTGGTTTTCGGGAGACCCAGTACTTC. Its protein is CASSEAGFRETQYF.

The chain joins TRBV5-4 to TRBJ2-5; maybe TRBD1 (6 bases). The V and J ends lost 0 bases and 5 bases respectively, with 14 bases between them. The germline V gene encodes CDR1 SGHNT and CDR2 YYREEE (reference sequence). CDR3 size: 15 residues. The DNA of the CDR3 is TGTGCCAGCAGCTTGGTAGGGACATTTCGCGAGACCCAGTACTTC. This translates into CASSLVGTFRETQYF.

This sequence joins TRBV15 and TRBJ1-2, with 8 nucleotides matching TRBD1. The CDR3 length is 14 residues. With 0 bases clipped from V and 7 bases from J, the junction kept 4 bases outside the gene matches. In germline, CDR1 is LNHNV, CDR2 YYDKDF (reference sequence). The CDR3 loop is CATSRDQGAFGYTF. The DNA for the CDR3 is TGTGCCACCAGCAGAGATCAGGGGGCGTTTGGCTACACCTTC.

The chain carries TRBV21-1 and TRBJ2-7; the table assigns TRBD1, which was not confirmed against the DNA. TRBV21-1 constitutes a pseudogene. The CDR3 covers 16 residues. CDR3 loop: CASSKGGTAKGDEQYF. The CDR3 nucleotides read TGTGCCAGCAGCAAAGGGGGGACAGCCAAGGGGGACGAGCAGTACTTC.

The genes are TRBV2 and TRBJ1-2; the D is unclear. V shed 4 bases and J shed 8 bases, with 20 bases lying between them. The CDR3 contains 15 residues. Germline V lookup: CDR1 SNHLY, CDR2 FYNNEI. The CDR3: CASSGLEGRFGGYTF. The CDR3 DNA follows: TGTGCCAGCAGTGGATTAGAGGGAAGGTTCGGAGGCTACACCTTC.

CDR3 sequence reads: CASSPSGLAGGQSSYNEQFF. In DNA form, the CDR3 reads TGTGCCAGCAGCCCATCGGGACTAGCGGGAGGCCAAAGCTCCTACAATGAGCAGTTCTTC. The V call is TRBV9, the J call TRBJ2-1; 15 bases are shared with TRBD2. The germline CDR1 and CDR2 sequences are SGDLS and YYNGEE. The CDR3 is 20 residues long. V gave up 4 bases and J gave up 0 bases; unmatched junction bases: 11.

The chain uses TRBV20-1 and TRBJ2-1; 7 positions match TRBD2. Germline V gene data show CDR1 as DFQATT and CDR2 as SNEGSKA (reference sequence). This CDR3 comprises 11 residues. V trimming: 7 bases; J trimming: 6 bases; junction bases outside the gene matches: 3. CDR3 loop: CSEGRANEQFF. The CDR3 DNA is TGCAGTGAGGGGAGGGCCAATGAGCAGTTCTTC.

The CDR3 protein is CASSYSPGIGNIQYF. Here the CDR3 DNA reads TGTGCCAGCAGTTACTCCCCGGGGATAGGGAACATTCAGTACTTC. The chain is built from TRBV6-5 and TRBJ2-4; a weak D match, TRBD2 (5 bases). This CDR3 is built from 15 residues. From germline, CDR1 is MNHEY and CDR2 SVGAGI. Trimming cost V 0 bases and J 7 bases, with 13 bases left between them.

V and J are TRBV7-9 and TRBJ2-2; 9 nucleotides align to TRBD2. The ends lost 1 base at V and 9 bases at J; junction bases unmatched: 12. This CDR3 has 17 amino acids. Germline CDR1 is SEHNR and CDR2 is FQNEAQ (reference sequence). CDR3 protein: CASSLDASGTRFRELFF. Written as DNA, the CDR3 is TGTGCCAGCAGCTTAGATGCTAGCGGGACAAGATTCCGGGAGCTGTTTTTT.

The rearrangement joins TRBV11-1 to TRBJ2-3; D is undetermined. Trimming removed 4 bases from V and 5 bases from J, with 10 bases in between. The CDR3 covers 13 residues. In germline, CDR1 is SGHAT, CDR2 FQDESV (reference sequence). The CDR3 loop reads CASSSLLGDTQYF. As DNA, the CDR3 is TGTGCCAGCAGCTCCCTCCTAGGAGATACGCAGTATTTT.

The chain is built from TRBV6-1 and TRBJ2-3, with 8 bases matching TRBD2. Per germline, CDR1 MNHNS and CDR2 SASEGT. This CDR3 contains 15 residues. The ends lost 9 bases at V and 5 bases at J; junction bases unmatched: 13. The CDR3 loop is CASNLPSGFVDTQYF. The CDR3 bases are TGTGCCAGTAATCTTCCTAGCGGGTTTGTAGATACGCAGTATTTT.

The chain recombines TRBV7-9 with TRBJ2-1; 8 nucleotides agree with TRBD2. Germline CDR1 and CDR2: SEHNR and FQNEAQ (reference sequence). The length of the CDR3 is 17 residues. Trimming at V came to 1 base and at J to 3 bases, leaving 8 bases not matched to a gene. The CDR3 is CASSLGWAGGRYNEQFF. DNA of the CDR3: TGTGCCAGCAGCTTAGGATGGGCGGGAGGTCGCTACAATGAGCAGTTCTTC.

The CDR3 bases are TGCGCCAGCAGCCAATCTAGGGGCCAGCTGAACACTGAAGCTTTCTTT. This encodes CASSQSRGQLNTEAFF. The chain has TRBV4-3 and TRBJ1-1; perhaps TRBD1 as D (5 bases). Germline CDR1 is LGHNA and CDR2 is YSLEER. The CDR3 has 16 amino acids. V gave up 2 bases and J gave up 0 bases, with 13 bases separating them.

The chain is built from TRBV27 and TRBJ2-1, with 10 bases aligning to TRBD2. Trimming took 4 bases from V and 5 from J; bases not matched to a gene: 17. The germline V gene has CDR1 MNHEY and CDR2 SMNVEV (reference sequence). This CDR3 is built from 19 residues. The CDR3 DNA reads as TGTGCCAGCAGTTCTCCCAGGGTTCTAGCGGGAGCGTACCACAATGAGCAGTTCTTC. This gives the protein CASSSPRVLAGAYHNEQFF.

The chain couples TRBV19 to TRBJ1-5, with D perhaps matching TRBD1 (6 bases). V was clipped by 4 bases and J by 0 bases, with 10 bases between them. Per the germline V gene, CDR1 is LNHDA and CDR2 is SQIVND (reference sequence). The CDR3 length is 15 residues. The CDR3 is CASSTSGDSNQPQHF. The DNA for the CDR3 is TGTGCCAGTAGTACATCAGGGGATAGCAATCAGCCCCAGCATTTT.

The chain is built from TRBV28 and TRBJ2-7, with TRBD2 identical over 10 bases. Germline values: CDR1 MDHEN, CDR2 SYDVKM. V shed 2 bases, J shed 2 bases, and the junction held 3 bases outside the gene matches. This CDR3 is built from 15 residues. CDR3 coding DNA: TGTGCCAGCAGTTTAGGGACTAGCGCTACCTACGAGCAGTACTTC. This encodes CASSLGTSATYEQYF.

The CDR3 coding sequence is TGTGCCAGCAGCGTAGGAGGTGATACGGGCGAGCAGTACTTC. Its protein is CASSVGGDTGEQYF. The rearrangement uses TRBV9 and TRBJ2-7; D not certain. Trimming shortened V by 0 bases and J by 6 bases, and 13 bases separated the two germline ends. CDR1 and CDR2 (germline): SGDLS, YYNGEE. This CDR3 contains 14 residues.

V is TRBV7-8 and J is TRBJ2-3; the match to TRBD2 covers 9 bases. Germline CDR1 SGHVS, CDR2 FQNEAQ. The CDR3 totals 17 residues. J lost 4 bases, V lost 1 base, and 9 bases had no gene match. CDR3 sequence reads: CASSLEAGLAMADTQYF. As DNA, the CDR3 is TGTGCCAGCAGCTTAGAGGCGGGACTAGCAATGGCAGATACGCAGTATTTT.

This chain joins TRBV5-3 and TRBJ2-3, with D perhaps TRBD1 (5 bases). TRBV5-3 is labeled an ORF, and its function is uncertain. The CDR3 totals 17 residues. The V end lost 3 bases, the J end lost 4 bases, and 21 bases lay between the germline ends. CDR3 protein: CARSSHIDSEVADTQYF. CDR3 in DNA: TGTGCCAGAAGCTCCCATATAGACAGTGAGGTCGCAGATACGCAGTATTTT.

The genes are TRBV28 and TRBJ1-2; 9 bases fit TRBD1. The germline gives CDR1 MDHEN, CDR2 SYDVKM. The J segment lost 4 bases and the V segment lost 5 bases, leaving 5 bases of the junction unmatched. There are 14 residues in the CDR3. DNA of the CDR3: TGTGCCAGCAGTGGGGACAGGGATGTCTATGGCTACACCTTC. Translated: CASSGDRDVYGYTF.

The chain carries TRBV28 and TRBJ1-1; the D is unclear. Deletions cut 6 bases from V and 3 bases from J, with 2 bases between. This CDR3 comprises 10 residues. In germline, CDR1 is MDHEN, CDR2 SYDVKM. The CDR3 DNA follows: TGTGCCAGCAGCTACACTGAAGCTTTCTTT. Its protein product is CASSYTEAFF.

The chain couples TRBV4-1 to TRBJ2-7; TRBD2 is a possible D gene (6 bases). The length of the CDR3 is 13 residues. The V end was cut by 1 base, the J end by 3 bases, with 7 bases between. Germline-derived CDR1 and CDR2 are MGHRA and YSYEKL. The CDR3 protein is CASSQGEVYEQYF. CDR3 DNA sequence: TGCGCCAGCAGCCAAGGGGAGGTCTACGAGCAGTACTTC.

The CDR3 loop is CAWKPGLAVYNEQFF. The CDR3 DNA sequence: TGTGCCTGGAAACCGGGACTAGCAGTTTACAATGAGCAGTTCTTC. The V call is TRBV30, the J call TRBJ2-1; TRBD2 aligns across 9 bases. V trimming: 4 bases; J trimming: 4 bases; junction bases outside the gene matches: 8. This CDR3 region has 15 residues. From germline, CDR1 is GTSNPN and CDR2 SVGIG (reference sequence).

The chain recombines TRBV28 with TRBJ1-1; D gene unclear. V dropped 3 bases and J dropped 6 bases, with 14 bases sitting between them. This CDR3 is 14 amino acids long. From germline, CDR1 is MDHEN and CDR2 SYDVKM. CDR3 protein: CASSLPSSTAEAFF. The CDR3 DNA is TGTGCCAGCAGTTTGCCCTCCTCTACGGCTGAAGCTTTCTTT.

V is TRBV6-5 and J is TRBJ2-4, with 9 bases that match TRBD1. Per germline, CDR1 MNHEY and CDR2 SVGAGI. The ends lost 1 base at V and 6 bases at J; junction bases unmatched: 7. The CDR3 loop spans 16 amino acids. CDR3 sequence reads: CASSYYPGQGRNIQYF. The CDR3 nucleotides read TGTGCCAGCAGTTACTACCCGGGACAGGGAAGAAACATTCAGTACTTC.

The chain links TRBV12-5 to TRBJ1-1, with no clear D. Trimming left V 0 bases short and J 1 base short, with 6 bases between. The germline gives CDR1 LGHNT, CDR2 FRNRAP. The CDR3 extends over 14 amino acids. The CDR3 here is CASGLVAGNTEAFF. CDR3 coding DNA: TGTGCTAGTGGTTTGGTAGCGGGGAACACTGAAGCTTTCTTT.

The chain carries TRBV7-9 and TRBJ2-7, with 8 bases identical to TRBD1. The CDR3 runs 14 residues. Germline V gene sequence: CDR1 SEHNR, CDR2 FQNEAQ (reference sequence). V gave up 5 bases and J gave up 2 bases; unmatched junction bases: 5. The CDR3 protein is CASSPGQGTYEQYF. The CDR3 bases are TGTGCCAGCAGCCCAGGACAGGGCACCTACGAGCAGTACTTC.

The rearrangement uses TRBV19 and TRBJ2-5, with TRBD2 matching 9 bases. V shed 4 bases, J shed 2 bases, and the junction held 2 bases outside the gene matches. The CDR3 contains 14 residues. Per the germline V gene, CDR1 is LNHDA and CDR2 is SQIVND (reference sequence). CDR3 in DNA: TGTGCCAGTAGTAGCGGGAGGGAGCAAGAGACCCAGTACTTC. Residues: CASSSGREQETQYF. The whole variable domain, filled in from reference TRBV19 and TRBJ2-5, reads DGGITQSPKYLFRKEGQNVTLSCEQNLNHDAMYWYRQDPGQGLRLIYYSQIVNDFQKGDIAEGYSVSREKKESFPLTVTSAQKNPTAFYLCASSSGREQETQYFGPGTRLLVL.

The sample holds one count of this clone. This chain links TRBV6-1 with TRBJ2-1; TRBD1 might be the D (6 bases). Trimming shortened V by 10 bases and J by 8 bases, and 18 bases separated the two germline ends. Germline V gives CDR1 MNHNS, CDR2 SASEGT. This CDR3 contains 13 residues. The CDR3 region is CAIVWGGGDEQFF. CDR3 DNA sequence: TGTGCCATCGTCTGGGGTGGGGGCGATGAGCAGTTCTTC.